This TCR beta chain was retrieved from a study of T-cell memory formation after mild COVID-19. V lost 4 bases to trimming and J lost 5 bases; unmatched junction nucleotides: 4. The CDR3 length is 15 residues. Germline V gene lookup returns CDR1 SGHDT and CDR2 YYEEEE. Sample barcodes and UMIs were carried by the TCR alpha and TCR beta cDNA libraries that 5'RACE generated with constant-segment primers. TCRdb called the 5' RACE reads again in MiXCR, with one record for every CDR3 protein. Of 210,000 or so distinct CDR3 sequences listed, around 19% are singletons. This clonotype has ten or more counts. The antigen is undetermined. Study conclusions and caveats: Some clones that responded turned up in pre-infection memory, which suggests that cross-reactive memory joined in. Among contracting clones, CD4+ were mainly CM/EM and CD8+ enriched in EMRA. Proof of SARS-CoV-2 specificity was absent for the second-wave clones that crested on day 37.

This sequence originates from an adult woman who had mild COVID-19 (a few samples of this study predate the infection). Cell type and time point are not known. This chain links TRBV5-6 with TRBJ1-6; 9 bases line up with TRBD1. What was sequenced was PBMCs or a T cell subset sorted from them (not recorded which). The CDR3 DNA reads TGTGCCAGCAGCCCGTGGGACAGGGATAATTCACCCCTCCACTTT. This codes for CASSPWDRDNSPLHF.